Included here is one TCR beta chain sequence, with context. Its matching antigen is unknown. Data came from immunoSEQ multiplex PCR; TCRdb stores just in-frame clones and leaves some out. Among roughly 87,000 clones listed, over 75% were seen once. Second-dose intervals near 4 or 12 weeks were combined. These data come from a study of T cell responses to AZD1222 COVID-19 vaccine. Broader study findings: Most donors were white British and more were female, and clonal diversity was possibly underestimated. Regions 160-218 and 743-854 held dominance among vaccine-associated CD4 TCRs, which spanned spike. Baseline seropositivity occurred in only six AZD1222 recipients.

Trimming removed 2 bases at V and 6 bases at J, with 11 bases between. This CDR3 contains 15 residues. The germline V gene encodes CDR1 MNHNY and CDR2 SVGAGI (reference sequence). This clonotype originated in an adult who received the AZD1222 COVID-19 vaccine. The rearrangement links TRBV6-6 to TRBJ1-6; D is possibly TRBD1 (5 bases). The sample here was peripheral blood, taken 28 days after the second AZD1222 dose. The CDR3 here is CASSYDGGINSPLHF. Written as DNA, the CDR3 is TGTGCCAGCAGTTACGACGGGGGAATTAATTCACCCCTCCACTTT.